This is a list of T cell receptor beta chains from one sample in a study of CD8 T cells in ankylosing spondylitis. MiXCR, applied by TCRdb to the 5' RACE reads, yields one record per CDR3 protein. The sample yields roughly 350,000 distinct CDR3 sequences, roughly 8% seen once. The sequencing sample was made of blood, either unsorted or a sorted T cell fraction (not recorded which). The receptors come from a male donor with ankylosing spondylitis. Both conserved end residues are part of each CDR3. D genes are given only for firm matches. Size is omitted from some rows. Given values are once, few, many or a class for expanded clones.

j_gene: TRBJ2-1
v_gene: TRBV19
d_gene: .
abundance: few
CDR3nt: TGTGCCAGTAGTACCCCTCCCTTGACAGGGTCGGGGCTAGCGGGCGCAAACAATGAGCAGTTCTTC
CDR3aa: CASSTPPLTGSGLAGANNEQFF

j_gene: TRBJ1-1
v_gene: TRBV18
d_gene: .
abundance: .
CDR3nt: TGTGCCAGCTCACCGACAGCGAACACTGAAGCTTTCTTT
CDR3aa: CASSPTANTEAFF

j_gene: TRBJ2-2
v_gene: TRBV6-2/TRBV6-3
d_gene: TRBD1
abundance: .
CDR3nt: TGTGCCAGCAGTTACCCCCCGGACAGGAGCACCGGGGAGCTGTTTTTT
CDR3aa: CASSYPPDRSTGELFF

j_gene: TRBJ1-2
v_gene: TRBV18
d_gene: .
abundance: few
CDR3nt: TGTGCCAGCTCACCCGCCGGACAGTACTATGGCTACACCTTC
CDR3aa: CASSPAGQYYGYTF

j_gene: TRBJ2-1
v_gene: TRBV28
d_gene: TRBD2
abundance: many
CDR3nt: TGTGCCAGCAGTTTATGGACTAGCGGGAGTGGGGAGCAGTTCTTC
CDR3aa: CASSLWTSGSGEQFF

j_gene: TRBJ2-3
v_gene: TRBV18
d_gene: TRBD2
abundance: few
CDR3nt: TGTGCCAGCTTACCGATTATGGCGGGAGCCCCAGATACGCAGTATTTT
CDR3aa: CASLPIMAGAPDTQYF

j_gene: TRBJ2-5
v_gene: TRBV10-3
d_gene: .
abundance: .
CDR3nt: TGTGCCATCAGACCCGACACCACTGGGGAGACCCAGTACTTC
CDR3aa: CAIRPDTTGETQYF

j_gene: TRBJ2-1
v_gene: TRBV10-3
d_gene: .
abundance: few
CDR3nt: TGTGCCACGGTAGACGAGGAGTCTTACAATGAGCAGTTCTTC
CDR3aa: CATVDEESYNEQFF

j_gene: TRBJ2-3
v_gene: TRBV11-2
d_gene: TRBD1
abundance: .
CDR3nt: TGTGCCAGCAGCCCACGACAGGGGCATGGGAATCAGCCCCAGTATTTT
CDR3aa: CASSPRQGHGNQPQYF

j_gene: TRBJ2-6
v_gene: TRBV5-1
d_gene: TRBD1
abundance: few
CDR3nt: TGCGCCAGCAGCTCGGACAGGGCTGGGGCCAACGTCCTGACTTTC
CDR3aa: CASSSDRAGANVLTF

j_gene: TRBJ2-7
v_gene: TRBV7-9
d_gene: TRBD1
abundance: .
CDR3nt: TGTGCCGTCCCTTCCCGCGGACAGGGCCTCCACGAGCAGTACTTC
CDR3aa: CAVPSRGQGLHEQYF

j_gene: TRBJ1-3
v_gene: TRBV5-1
d_gene: .
abundance: many
CDR3nt: TGCGCCAGCAGCTTTTCCGGGACCGCGGCGAACACCATATATTTT
CDR3aa: CASSFSGTAANTIYF

j_gene: TRBJ2-4
v_gene: TRBV5-6
d_gene: .
abundance: .
CDR3nt: TGTGCCAGCAGCTCCCATAGGGCCAAAAACATTCAGTACTTC
CDR3aa: CASSSHRAKNIQYF

j_gene: TRBJ2-1
v_gene: TRBV5-1
d_gene: TRBD1
abundance: many
CDR3nt: TGCGCCAGCAGCTACCGGGACAGGGGCTACAATGAGCAGTTCTTC
CDR3aa: CASSYRDRGYNEQFF

j_gene: TRBJ1-3
v_gene: TRBV5-1
d_gene: .
abundance: .
CDR3nt: TGCGCCAGCAGGGATGCTATATCTGGAAACACCATATATTTT
CDR3aa: CASRDAISGNTIYF

j_gene: TRBJ2-1
v_gene: TRBV12-3/TRBV12-4
d_gene: .
abundance: many
CDR3nt: TGTGCCAGCAGCGAGTGGAATGAGCAGTTCTTC
CDR3aa: CASSEWNEQFF